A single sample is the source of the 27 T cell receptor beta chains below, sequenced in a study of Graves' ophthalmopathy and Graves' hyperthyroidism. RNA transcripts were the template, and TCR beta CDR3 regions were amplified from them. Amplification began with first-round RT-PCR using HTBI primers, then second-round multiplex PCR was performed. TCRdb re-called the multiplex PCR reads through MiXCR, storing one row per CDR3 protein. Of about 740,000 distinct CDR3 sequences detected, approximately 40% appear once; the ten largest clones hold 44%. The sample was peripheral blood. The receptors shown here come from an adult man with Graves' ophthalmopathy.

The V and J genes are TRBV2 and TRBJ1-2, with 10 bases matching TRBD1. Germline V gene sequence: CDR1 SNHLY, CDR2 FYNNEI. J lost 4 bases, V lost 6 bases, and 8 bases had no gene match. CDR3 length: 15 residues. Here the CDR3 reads CASSPDRGQSYGYTF. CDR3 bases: TGTGCCAGCAGCCCCGACAGGGGGCAGTCCTATGGCTACACCTTC.

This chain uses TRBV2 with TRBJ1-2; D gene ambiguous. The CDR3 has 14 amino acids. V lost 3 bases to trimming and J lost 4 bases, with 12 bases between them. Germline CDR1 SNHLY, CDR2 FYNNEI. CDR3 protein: CASSEAASVYGYTF. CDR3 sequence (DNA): TGTGCCAGCAGTGAGGCAGCCTCCGTCTATGGCTACACCTTC.

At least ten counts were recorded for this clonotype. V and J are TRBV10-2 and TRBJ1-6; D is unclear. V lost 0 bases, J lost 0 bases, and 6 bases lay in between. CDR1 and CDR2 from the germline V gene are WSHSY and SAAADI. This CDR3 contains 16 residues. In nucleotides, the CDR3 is TGCGCCAGCAGTGAGTCAAGGGCCTCCTATAATTCACCCCTCCACTTT. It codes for CASSESRASYNSPLHF.

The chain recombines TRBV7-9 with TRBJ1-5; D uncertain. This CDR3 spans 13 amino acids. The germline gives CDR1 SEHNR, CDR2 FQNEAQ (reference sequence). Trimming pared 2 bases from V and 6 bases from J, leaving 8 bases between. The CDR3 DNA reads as TGTGCCAGCAGCTTACATCCGTCTCAGCCCCAGCATTTT. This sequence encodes CASSLHPSQPQHF.

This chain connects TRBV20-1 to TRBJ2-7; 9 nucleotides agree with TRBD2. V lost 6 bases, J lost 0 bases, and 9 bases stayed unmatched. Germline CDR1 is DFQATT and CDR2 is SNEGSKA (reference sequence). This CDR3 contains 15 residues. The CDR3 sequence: CSAGGAGGSSYEQYF. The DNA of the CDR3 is TGCAGTGCGGGGGGAGCGGGGGGAAGCTCCTACGAGCAGTACTTC.

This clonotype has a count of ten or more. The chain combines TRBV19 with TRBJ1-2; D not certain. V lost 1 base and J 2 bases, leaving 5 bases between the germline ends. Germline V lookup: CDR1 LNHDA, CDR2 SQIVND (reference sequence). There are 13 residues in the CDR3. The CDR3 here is CASSIAVNYGYTF. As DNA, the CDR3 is TGTGCCAGTAGTATAGCAGTAAACTATGGCTACACCTTC.

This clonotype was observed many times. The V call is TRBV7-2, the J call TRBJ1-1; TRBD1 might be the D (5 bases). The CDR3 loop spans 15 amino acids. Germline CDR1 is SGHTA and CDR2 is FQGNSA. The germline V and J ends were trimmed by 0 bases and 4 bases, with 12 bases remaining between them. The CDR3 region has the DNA TGTGCCAGCAGCTTAGCAACAGGTATGAGCACTGAAGCTTTCTTT. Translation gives CASSLATGMSTEAFF.

In DNA form, the CDR3 reads TGCAGTGCCGAGGGTACGGACAGGGGCTACGAGCAGTACTTC. Its protein is CSAEGTDRGYEQYF. The chain combines TRBV29-1 with TRBJ2-7, with 9 bases identical to TRBD1. The CDR3 length is 14 residues. Germline loops: CDR1 SQVTM, CDR2 ANQGSEA.

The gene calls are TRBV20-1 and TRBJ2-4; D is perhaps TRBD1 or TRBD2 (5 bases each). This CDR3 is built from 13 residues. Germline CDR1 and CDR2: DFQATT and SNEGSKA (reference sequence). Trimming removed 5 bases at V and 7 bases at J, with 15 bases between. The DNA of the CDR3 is TGCAGTGCTCCCCATTGGGGGACGAACATTCAGTACTTC. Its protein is CSAPHWGTNIQYF.

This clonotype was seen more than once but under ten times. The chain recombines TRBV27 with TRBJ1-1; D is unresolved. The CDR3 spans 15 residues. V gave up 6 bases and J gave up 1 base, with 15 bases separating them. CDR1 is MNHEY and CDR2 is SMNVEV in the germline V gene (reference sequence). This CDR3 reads CASRAFDLGNTEAFF. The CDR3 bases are TGTGCCAGCAGAGCCTTCGACCTAGGGAACACTGAAGCTTTCTTT.

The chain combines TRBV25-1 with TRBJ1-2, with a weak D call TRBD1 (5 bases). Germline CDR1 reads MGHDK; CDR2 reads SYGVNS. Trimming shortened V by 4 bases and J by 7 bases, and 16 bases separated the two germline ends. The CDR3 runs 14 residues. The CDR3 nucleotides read TGTGCCAGCAGTGCAGATCAGGGTGGTTTTGGCTACACCTTC. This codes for CASSADQGGFGYTF.

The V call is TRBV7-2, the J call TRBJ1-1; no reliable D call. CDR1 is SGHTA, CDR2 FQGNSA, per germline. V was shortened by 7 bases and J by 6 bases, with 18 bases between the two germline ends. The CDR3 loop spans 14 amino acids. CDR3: CASTVMWQQPEAFF. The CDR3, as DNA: TGTGCCAGCACCGTTATGTGGCAGCAACCTGAAGCTTTCTTT.

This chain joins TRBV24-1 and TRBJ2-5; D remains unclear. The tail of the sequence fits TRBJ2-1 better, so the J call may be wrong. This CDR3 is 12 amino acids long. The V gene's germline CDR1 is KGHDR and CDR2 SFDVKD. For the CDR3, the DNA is TGTGCCACCAGTGATTCAAACAATGAGCAGTTCTTC. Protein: CATSDSNNEQFF.

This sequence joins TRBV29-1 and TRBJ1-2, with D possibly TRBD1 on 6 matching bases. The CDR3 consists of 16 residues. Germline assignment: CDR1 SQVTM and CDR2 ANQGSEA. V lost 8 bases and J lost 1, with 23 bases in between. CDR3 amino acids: CSLSGSPDRYNYGYTF. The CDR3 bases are TGCAGCTTGTCGGGATCGCCGGACAGATATAACTATGGCTACACCTTC.

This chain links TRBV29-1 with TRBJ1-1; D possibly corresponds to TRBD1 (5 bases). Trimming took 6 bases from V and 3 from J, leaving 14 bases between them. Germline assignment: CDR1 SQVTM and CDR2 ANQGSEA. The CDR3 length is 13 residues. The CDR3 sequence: CSVTAGAHTEAFF. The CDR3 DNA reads TGCAGCGTCACGGCCGGGGCCCACACTGAAGCTTTCTTT.

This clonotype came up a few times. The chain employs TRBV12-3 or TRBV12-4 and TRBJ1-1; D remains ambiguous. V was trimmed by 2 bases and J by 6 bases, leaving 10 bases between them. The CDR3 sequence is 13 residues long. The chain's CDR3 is CASSLQVSSEAFF. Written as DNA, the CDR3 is TGTGCCAGCAGTTTACAGGTCAGCTCTGAAGCTTTCTTT.

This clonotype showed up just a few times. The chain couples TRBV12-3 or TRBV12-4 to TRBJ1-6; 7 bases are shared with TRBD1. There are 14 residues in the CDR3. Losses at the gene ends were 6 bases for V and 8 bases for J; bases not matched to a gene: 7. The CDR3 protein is CASSSGTDDSPLHF. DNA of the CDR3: TGTGCCAGCAGCTCCGGGACAGATGATTCACCCCTCCACTTT.

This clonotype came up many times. CDR3 nucleotide sequence: TGTGCCACCAGCAGACTTTACTCTGGGGCCAACGTCCTGACTTTC. Protein sequence: CATSRLYSGANVLTF. The chain has TRBV15 and TRBJ2-6; D is ambiguous. Germline loops: CDR1 LNHNV, CDR2 YYDKDF (reference sequence). The CDR3 sequence is 15 residues long. V lost 2 bases, J lost 0 bases, and 5 bases lay in between.

The CDR3 reads CASSLFGREGTQYF. The CDR3 nucleotides read TGTGCCAGCAGTTTGTTTGGCAGGGAGGGGACCCAGTACTTC. The rearrangement links TRBV12-3 or TRBV12-4 to TRBJ2-5; 7 bases agree with TRBD2. This CDR3 is built from 14 residues. Trimming removed 3 bases from V and 7 bases from J; junction bases left unmatched: 8.

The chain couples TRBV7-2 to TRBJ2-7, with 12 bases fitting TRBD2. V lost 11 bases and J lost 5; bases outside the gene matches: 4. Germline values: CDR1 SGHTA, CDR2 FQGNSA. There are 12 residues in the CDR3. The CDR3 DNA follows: TGTGCCTGGACTAGCGGGATCCACGAGCAGTACTTC. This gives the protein CAWTSGIHEQYF.

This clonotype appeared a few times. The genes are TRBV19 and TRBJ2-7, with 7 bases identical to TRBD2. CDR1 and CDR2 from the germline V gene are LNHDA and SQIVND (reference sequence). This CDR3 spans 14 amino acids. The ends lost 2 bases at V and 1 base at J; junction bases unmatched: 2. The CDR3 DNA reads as TGTGCCAGTAGTATAAAGCGGGGATCCTACGAGCAGTACTTC. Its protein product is CASSIKRGSYEQYF.

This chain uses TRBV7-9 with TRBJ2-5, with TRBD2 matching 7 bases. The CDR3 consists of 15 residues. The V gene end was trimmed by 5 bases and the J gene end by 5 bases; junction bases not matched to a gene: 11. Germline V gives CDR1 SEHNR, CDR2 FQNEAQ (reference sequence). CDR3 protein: CASSVYLGGGETQYF. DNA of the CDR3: TGTGCCAGCAGCGTCTACTTGGGGGGGGGGGAGACCCAGTACTTC.

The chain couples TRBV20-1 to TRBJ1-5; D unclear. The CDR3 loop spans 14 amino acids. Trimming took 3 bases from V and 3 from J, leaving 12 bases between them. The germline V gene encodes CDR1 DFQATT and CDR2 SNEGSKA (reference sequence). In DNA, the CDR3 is TGCAGTGCTAGGCCGGGTAGCACCAATCAGCCCCAGCATTTT. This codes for CSARPGSTNQPQHF.

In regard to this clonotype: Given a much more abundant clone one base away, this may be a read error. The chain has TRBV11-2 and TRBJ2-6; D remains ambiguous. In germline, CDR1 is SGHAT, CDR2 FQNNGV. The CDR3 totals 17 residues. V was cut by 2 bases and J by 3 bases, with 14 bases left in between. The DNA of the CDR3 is TGTGCCAGCAGCTTAATTATAACCGCCTTTGGGGCCAACGTCCTGACTTTC. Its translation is CASSLIITAFGANVLTF.

CDR3 residues: CASSLLAYLRGGGQSSYEQYF. The CDR3 nucleotides are TGTGCCAGCAGCTTATTAGCCTACCTCCGCGGAGGGGGCCAAAGCTCCTACGAGCAGTACTTC. The chain joins TRBV7-8 to TRBJ2-7, with D perhaps TRBD1 (7 bases). The germline V gene encodes CDR1 SGHVS and CDR2 FQNEAQ. The CDR3 runs to 21 residues. Trimming stripped 2 bases from V and 0 bases from J, with 29 bases between.

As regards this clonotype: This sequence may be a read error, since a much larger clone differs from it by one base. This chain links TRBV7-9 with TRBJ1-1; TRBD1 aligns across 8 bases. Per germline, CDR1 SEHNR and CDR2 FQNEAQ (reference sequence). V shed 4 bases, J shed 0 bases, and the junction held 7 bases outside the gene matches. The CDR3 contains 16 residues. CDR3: CASSSETGAVNTEAFF. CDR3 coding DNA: TGTGCCAGCAGCTCGGAGACAGGGGCCGTGAACACTGAAGCTTTCTTT.

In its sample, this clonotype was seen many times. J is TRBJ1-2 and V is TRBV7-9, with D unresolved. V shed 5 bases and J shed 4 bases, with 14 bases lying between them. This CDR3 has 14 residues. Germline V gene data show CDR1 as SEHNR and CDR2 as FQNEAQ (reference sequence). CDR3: CASSPRLHPYGYTF. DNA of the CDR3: TGTGCCAGCAGCCCGCGGTTGCACCCCTATGGCTACACCTTC. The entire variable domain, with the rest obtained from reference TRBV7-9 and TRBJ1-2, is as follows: DTGVSQNPRHKITKRGQNVTFRCDPISEHNRLYWYRQTLGQGPEFLTYFQNEAQLEKSRLLSDRFSAERPKGSFSTLEIQRTEQGDSAMYLCASSPRLHPYGYTFGSGTRLTVV.